This T cell receptor (beta chain) was recovered during a study of blood T cells in healthy people across ages. Study-wide results and caveats: Compared with aged donors, long-lived donors showed fewer expanded clones, suggesting selection.

Staff drew roughly 10 milliliters of peripheral blood from each donor. Each sample gave at least 6.5 million isolated PBMCs. Turning to this clonotype: Its antigen remains unknown.

With a J-beta primer mix and a sample-barcoded 5' primer, a second PCR ran about 6 to 11 cycles. TCRdb reanalysed the 5' RACE reads using MiXCR and keeps one entry per CDR3 protein. In the table there are under 1,100,000 distinct CDR3 sequences, less than 25% of which are singletons. These data also featured in a second study, about T cells of mothers and their children. That source notes: At approximately 1.6 ug per 15 ul, all of the extracted RNA went into cDNA synthesis.

The receptor was derived from a girl aged 2 to 9 in good health. The material sequenced was blood.

CDR3 protein: CASSYSGGTRGYGYTF. CDR3 bases: TGTGCCAGCAGTTACTCGGGTGGGACAAGAGGCTATGGCTACACCTTC. The chain links TRBV6-5 to TRBJ1-2, with D maybe TRBD1 (6 bases). Trimming took 0 bases from V and 4 from J, leaving 15 bases between them. Germline loops: CDR1 MNHEY, CDR2 SVGAGI. The length of the CDR3 is 16 residues.